A selection of T cell receptor beta chains follows, all from one sample in a study of blood T cell repertoires in COVID-19. Sequenced by immunoSEQ multiplex PCR; TCRdb stores in-frame clones only, minus some. Here the sample spans about 62,000 clones, 75% to 90% being singletons. Sequencing input: peripheral blood. These receptors were taken from a woman older than 75 with acute or convalescent COVID-19. Both conserved end residues are part of each CDR3. The order of the fields is CDR3 protein, clone size, V gene, J gene. Part of the rows lack a size; the others show once, few, many or a class for expanded clones.

cdr3_aa: CASSPGLAGGTSTDTQYF
clone_size: -
v_call: TRBV3-1/TRBV3-2
j_call: TRBJ2-3

cdr3_aa: CASSEDRSYQETQYF
clone_size: -
v_call: TRBV25-1
j_call: TRBJ2-5

cdr3_aa: CASVYGQVYEQYF
clone_size: -
v_call: TRBV2
j_call: TRBJ2-7

cdr3_aa: CASSPTYVHEKLFF
clone_size: -
v_call: TRBV7-8
j_call: TRBJ1-4

cdr3_aa: CASSRVWNTEAFF
clone_size: -
v_call: TRBV27
j_call: TRBJ1-1

cdr3_aa: CASSFPGQGNSPLHF
clone_size: -
v_call: TRBV7-2
j_call: TRBJ1-6

cdr3_aa: CASSLQGSTSEQYF
clone_size: -
v_call: TRBV5-4
j_call: TRBJ2-7

cdr3_aa: CASSPMSTENQPQHF
clone_size: -
v_call: TRBV6-5
j_call: TRBJ1-5

cdr3_aa: CAISPAGRPNYGYTF
clone_size: -
v_call: TRBV10-3
j_call: TRBJ1-2

cdr3_aa: CASKRTENTGELFF
clone_size: -
v_call: TRBV14
j_call: TRBJ2-2

cdr3_aa: CAWEGTGSSPLHF
clone_size: -
v_call: TRBV30
j_call: TRBJ1-6

cdr3_aa: CATSGTASYEQYF
clone_size: -
v_call: TRBV27
j_call: TRBJ2-7

cdr3_aa: CASSLDRGPGEQYF
clone_size: -
v_call: TRBV5-1
j_call: TRBJ2-7

cdr3_aa: CASSILAGGDNTQYF
clone_size: -
v_call: TRBV7-2
j_call: TRBJ2-3

cdr3_aa: CASSSRRENTEAFF
clone_size: -
v_call: TRBV6-6
j_call: TRBJ1-1

cdr3_aa: CASSLGFLAGTDTQYF
clone_size: -
v_call: TRBV27
j_call: TRBJ2-3

cdr3_aa: CASNDRSGETQYF
clone_size: -
v_call: TRBV2
j_call: TRBJ2-5

cdr3_aa: CASSLGGTPPETQYF
clone_size: once
v_call: TRBV7-9
j_call: TRBJ2-5

cdr3_aa: CASIRPTGGPGANVLTF
clone_size: -
v_call: TRBV28
j_call: TRBJ2-6

cdr3_aa: CASSLGVSGVSYEQYF
clone_size: -
v_call: TRBV7-8
j_call: TRBJ2-7

cdr3_aa: CASSTPGGWTTEAFF
clone_size: -
v_call: TRBV7-3
j_call: TRBJ1-1

cdr3_aa: CASSSQGHEQYF
clone_size: -
v_call: TRBV28
j_call: TRBJ2-7

cdr3_aa: CASSYPGRRDIQYF
clone_size: -
v_call: TRBV28
j_call: TRBJ2-4

cdr3_aa: CASRDTDRGPPYYEQYF
clone_size: -
v_call: TRBV7-3
j_call: TRBJ2-7

cdr3_aa: CASSLGHSNEKLFF
clone_size: -
v_call: TRBV2
j_call: TRBJ1-4

cdr3_aa: CASSRSTSGRLNIQYF
clone_size: -
v_call: TRBV28
j_call: TRBJ2-4

cdr3_aa: CASRYDSDNEQFF
clone_size: -
v_call: TRBV5-6
j_call: TRBJ2-1

cdr3_aa: CASSPDSGRDGGEQFF
clone_size: -
v_call: TRBV27
j_call: TRBJ2-1

cdr3_aa: CASSLYLGTGNTEAFF
clone_size: -
v_call: TRBV4-1
j_call: TRBJ1-1

cdr3_aa: CASSVRRGRAGNEQFF
clone_size: -
v_call: TRBV7-9
j_call: TRBJ2-1

cdr3_aa: CSVEDRWRSGTYEQYF
clone_size: -
v_call: TRBV29-1
j_call: TRBJ2-7